The 17 T cell receptor beta chains presented below share a single source sample, sequenced in a study of molecular identifiers for immune sequencing clone quantification. TCRdb redid the calling of the PCR reads with MiXCR, one entry per CDR3 protein. The table lists hundreds of thousands of distinct CDR3 sequences, roughly 23% of them singletons. The sample consisted of naive CD8+ T cells from blood, with Jurkat cell RNA spiked in. As to subset: FACS-sorted CD8+CD4-CCR7+CD45RA+ naive T cells. The origin of the receptors is a human donor in good health. Some libraries in this study had Jurkat cell RNA spiked in.

This clonotype came up a few times. The conserved phenylalanine or tryptophan is not found at the CDR3 terminus, so this likely reflects a read error. The rearrangement joins TRBV28 to TRBJ1-2; TRBD1 might be the D (5 bases). The CDR3 has 15 amino acids. Trimming pared 3 bases from V and 0 bases from J, leaving 11 bases between. CDR1 is MDHEN, CDR2 SYDVKM, per germline. For the CDR3, the DNA is TGTGCCAGCAGTTTGGCGGGGGTGCCTAACTATGGCTACACCTGC. Its protein is CASSLAGVPNYGYTC.

This clonotype was picked up a small number of times. A much larger clone differs by one base, so this may be a read error. The CDR3 region is CASSSPAQAFTGTQYF. CDR3 coding DNA: TGTGCCAGCAGCTCACCCGCCCAGGCCTTCACAGGTACGCAGTATTTT. The chain recombines TRBV7-2 with TRBJ2-3, with a possible D match to TRBD1 (5 bases). Germline CDR1 and CDR2: SGHTA and FQGNSA. This CDR3 contains 16 residues.

This clonotype was seen only a few times. A much larger clone lies one base from this, so it may be a read error. The genes are TRBV5-3 and TRBJ1-1; D remains unclear. TRBV5-3 is flagged as an ORF with uncertain function. V was trimmed by 8 bases and J by 5 bases, leaving 22 bases between them. The CDR3 has 15 residues. CDR3: CASSLSDWRWTEAFF. The CDR3 DNA reads TGTGCCAGCAGCCTGTCTGACTGGAGGTGGACTGAAGCTTTCTTT.

Concerning this clonotype: A much more abundant neighbour one base away suggests this may be a read error. This CDR3 reads CTSSLWDGHTGELFF. In nucleotides, the CDR3 is TGTACCAGCAGCTTATGGGACGGCCACACCGGGGAGCTGTTTTTT. The V gene is TRBV7-2, the J gene TRBJ2-2; the D gene could be TRBD1 or TRBD2 (5 bases each). CDR3 length: 15 residues. CDR1 is SGHTA and CDR2 is FQGNSA in the germline V gene. Deletions cut 2 bases from V and 3 bases from J, with 10 bases between.

This clonotype occurred many times. The rearrangement uses TRBV29-1 and TRBJ2-2; 7 bases agree with TRBD2. The V and J ends lost 2 bases and 3 bases, in that order; junction bases with no gene match: 6. Germline V gives CDR1 SQVTM, CDR2 ANQGSEA. This CDR3 has 15 amino acids. The CDR3 bases are TGCAGCGTTGAATGGGGGGGTCTGGACACCGGGGAGCTGTTTTTT. Its protein is CSVEWGGLDTGELFF.

This clonotype has ten or more counts. The V and J genes are TRBV12-3 or TRBV12-4 and TRBJ2-7, with D possibly matching TRBD1 (6 bases). Trimming removed 3 bases from V and 3 bases from J, with 12 bases in between. The CDR3 has 14 amino acids. In DNA, the CDR3 is TGTGCCAGCAGTTTCTCGGACAGCTACTACGAGCAGTACTTC. Encoded protein: CASSFSDSYYEQYF.

The chain employs TRBV30 and TRBJ1-4; D gene unclear. Germline values: CDR1 GTSNPN, CDR2 SVGIG (reference sequence). The CDR3 sequence is 15 residues long. V lost 2 bases, J lost 5 bases, and 15 bases lay in between. CDR3 in amino acids: CAWSSSTEPNEKLFF. The DNA for the CDR3 is TGTGCCTGGAGTTCCTCAACGGAACCAAATGAAAAACTGTTTTTT.

The chain joins TRBV11-2 to TRBJ1-4; D not resolved. Germline assignment: CDR1 SGHAT and CDR2 FQNNGV. The CDR3 covers 15 residues. V was pared by 0 bases and J by 8 bases, with 13 bases between. The CDR3 spells CASSLELSPSEKLFF. The CDR3 bases are TGTGCCAGCAGCTTAGAGCTCTCCCCTTCCGAAAAACTGTTTTTT.

This rearrangement joins TRBV25-1 to TRBJ1-3; D is unclear. The V end was cut by 8 bases, the J end by 5 bases, with 16 bases between. CDR1 and CDR2 (germline): MGHDK, SYGVNS. CDR3 size: 14 residues. The DNA for the CDR3 is TGTGCCAGCTCCGGGAGCGGCTGGCGAAACACCATATATTTT. Residues: CASSGSGWRNTIYF.

This clonotype was counted ten times or more. V is TRBV5-1 and J is TRBJ2-5; tentative D call: TRBD2 (5 bases). Germline V gene lookup returns CDR1 SGHRS and CDR2 YFSETQ. Trimming removed 0 bases from V and 0 bases from J, with 15 bases in between. The CDR3 spans 17 residues. CDR3 nucleotide sequence: TGCGCCAGCAGCTTGGGAGACTACCATTCGCACCAAGAGACCCAGTACTTC. Translated: CASSLGDYHSHQETQYF.

This clonotype has a handful of counts. The gene calls are TRBV2 and TRBJ1-1; a weak D match, TRBD1 (5 bases). Trimming stripped 8 bases from V and 4 bases from J, with 11 bases between. From germline, CDR1 is SNHLY and CDR2 FYNNEI. This CDR3 spans 12 amino acids. CDR3 in DNA: TGTGCCAGCCTTAGGGGTGGCACTGAAGCTTTCTTT. Amino acid sequence: CASLRGGTEAFF.

The sample holds one count of this clonotype. V and J are TRBV19 and TRBJ1-2; D not resolved. The CDR3 consists of 15 residues. CDR1 LNHDA and CDR2 SQIVND come from the germline V gene (reference sequence). The V end was cut by 3 bases, the J end by 1 base, with 12 bases between. The CDR3 DNA follows: TGTGCCAGTAGTATCAAAACGGGAGGTAACTATGGCTACACCTTC. It codes for CASSIKTGGNYGYTF. Complete variable domain (other parts from reference TRBV19 and TRBJ1-2): DGGITQSPKYLFRKEGQNVTLSCEQNLNHDAMYWYRQDPGQGLRLIYYSQIVNDFQKGDIAEGYSVSREKKESFPLTVTSAQKNPTAFYLCASSIKTGGNYGYTFGSGTRLTVV.

In its sample, this clonotype was seen many times. As DNA, the CDR3 is TGTGCCAGCAGTTATCGGGTGACAGAATCAGATACGCAGTATTTT. This gives the protein CASSYRVTESDTQYF. The rearrangement joins TRBV12-3 or TRBV12-4 to TRBJ2-3; tentative D call: TRBD1 (5 bases). The CDR3 extends over 15 amino acids. V lost 4 bases, J lost 4 bases, and 15 bases lay in between.

This clonotype was found many times. V gene TRBV6-5 combines with J gene TRBJ1-1; D is unclear. Trimming removed 4 bases at V and 0 bases at J, with 21 bases between. Germline values: CDR1 MNHEY, CDR2 SVGAGI. This CDR3 comprises 18 residues. CDR3 sequence (DNA): TGTGCCAGCAGTTTCCTCTCTTACGCCGGGCGCTTGAACACTGAAGCTTTCTTT. It translates to CASSFLSYAGRLNTEAFF.

This rearrangement joins TRBV5-6 to TRBJ2-1; the match to TRBD2 covers 8 bases. CDR1 is SGHDT and CDR2 is YYEEEE in the germline V gene. The CDR3 spans 12 residues. V shed 3 bases and J 9 bases; nucleotides not matched to a gene: 2. CDR3 nucleotide sequence: TGTGCCAGCAGCTCGGGGGGGATTGAGCAGTTCTTC. Translated: CASSSGGIEQFF.

The sample holds many counts of this clonotype. The chain joins TRBV20-1 to TRBJ2-5; D tentatively fits TRBD1 or TRBD2 (6 bases each). The V gene's germline CDR1 is DFQATT and CDR2 SNEGSKA (reference sequence). V was shortened by 0 bases and J by 3 bases, with 14 bases between the two germline ends. CDR3 length: 15 residues. The CDR3 DNA reads as TGCAGTGCTAGAGACTCCCGGGGGCTGGAAGAGACCCAGTACTTC. Translated, it gives CSARDSRGLEETQYF.

For this clonotype: A much bigger clone sits one base away, suggesting this may be a read error. No conserved phenylalanine or tryptophan ends this CDR3, so it is likely a read error. The V call is TRBV4-1, the J call TRBJ2-1, with D unclear. This CDR3 spans 14 amino acids. V lost 5 bases, J lost 4 bases, and 12 bases lay in between. CDR1 and CDR2 (germline): MGHRA, YSYEKL. CDR3 amino acids: CASSASTGYNEQFS. CDR3 in DNA: TGCGCCAGCAGCGCAAGCACCGGATACAATGAGCAGTTCTCC.